The 27 T cell receptor beta chains below all came from one sample that was sequenced in a study of beta chain features in type 1 diabetes. Expressed TCRB transcripts got sequenced, as all isolated RNA was reverse transcribed. Clones were read by immunoSEQ multiplex PCR, and TCRdb kept only the in-frame ones, dropping some. The sample has around 500,000 clones, about an eighth seen once. Material: naive CD4+ T cells from blood. The receptor source for this set is a woman between 18 and 30 years old in good health.

The V call is TRBV7-2, the J call TRBJ2-7; TRBD2 aligns across 7 bases. Germline values: CDR1 SGHTA, CDR2 FQGNSA. This CDR3 contains 14 residues. V shed 5 bases, J shed 6 bases, and the junction held 10 bases outside the gene matches. CDR3 in amino acids: CASSPKGLRPEQYF. In nucleotides, the CDR3 is TGTGCCAGCAGCCCGAAGGGACTAAGGCCCGAGCAGTACTTC.

The chain couples TRBV7-9 to TRBJ1-4; 7 bases agree with TRBD1. Looked up from germline, CDR1 is SEHNR and CDR2 is FQNEAQ (reference sequence). The CDR3 contains 14 residues. With 8 bases clipped from V and 4 bases from J, the junction kept 7 bases outside the gene matches. CDR3 sequence: CASSRGTDNEKLFF. The CDR3 DNA reads TGTGCCAGCTCCCGCGGGACAGATAATGAAAAACTGTTTTTT.

As regards this clone: Other DNA sequences in the same sample also yield this CDR3. The genes are TRBV7-9 and TRBJ2-1, with TRBD2 as a possible D gene (6 bases). This CDR3 region has 13 residues. Trimming removed 5 bases at V and 4 bases at J, with 9 bases between. Germline V lookup: CDR1 SEHNR, CDR2 FQNEAQ (reference sequence). The CDR3 coding sequence is TGTGCCAGCAGCCTCGGGACTTACAATGAGCAGTTCTTC. Protein product: CASSLGTYNEQFF.

J is TRBJ2-5 and V is TRBV11-1; TRBD1 aligns across 7 bases. Trimming removed 5 bases from V and 5 bases from J; junction bases left unmatched: 11. This CDR3 has 15 residues. CDR1 and CDR2 from the germline V gene are SGHAT and FQDESV (reference sequence). CDR3 DNA: TGTGCCAGCAGCCCACGACAGGGAATTGCGGAGACCCAGTACTTC. This gives the protein CASSPRQGIAETQYF. Full variable domain (missing parts from reference TRBV11-1 and TRBJ2-5): EAEVAQSPRYKITEKSQAVAFWCDPISGHATLYWYRQILGQGPELLVQFQDESVVDDSQLPKDRFSAERLKGVDSTLKIQPAELGDSAMYLCASSPRQGIAETQYFGPGTRLLVL.

The chain employs TRBV4-3 and TRBJ1-2, with TRBD1 as a possible D gene (6 bases). Germline V gene data show CDR1 as LGHNA and CDR2 as YSLEER. The CDR3 runs to 14 residues. Trimming removed 1 base from V and 5 bases from J, with 11 bases in between. The CDR3 protein is CASSQVGQPYGYTF. Here the CDR3 DNA reads TGCGCCAGCAGCCAAGTAGGACAGCCATATGGCTACACCTTC.

This clone was counted only a few times. This chain links TRBV9 with TRBJ2-1, with 14 bases identical to TRBD2. This CDR3 has 18 amino acids. Germline CDR1 reads SGDLS; CDR2 reads YYNGEE. Trimming cost V 4 bases and J 3 bases; bases outside gene matches: 9. The CDR3 reads CASSLRTSGRPFYNEQFF. CDR3 coding DNA: TGTGCCAGCAGCCTTCGGACTAGCGGGAGGCCTTTCTACAATGAGCAGTTCTTC.

There are a few counts of this clone. The chain couples TRBV7-2 to TRBJ2-5; 10 bases match TRBD1. Germline trimming cut 5 bases from V and 4 bases from J; bases unmatched to any gene: 4. Germline V gene lookup returns CDR1 SGHTA and CDR2 FQGNSA. The CDR3 spans 14 residues. The CDR3 DNA reads as TGTGCCAGCAGCGGACAGGGGGTCCCAGAGACCCAGTACTTC. It is translated as CASSGQGVPETQYF.

This clone has just a few counts. The J gene is TRBJ1-4, the V gene TRBV13; D gene uncertain. Trimming cost V 5 bases and J 7 bases, with 14 bases left between them. This CDR3 region has 14 residues. Germline V CDR1 and CDR2: PRHDT, FYEKMQ (reference sequence). In DNA, the CDR3 is TGTGCCAGCAGCAAAGAGGACGGGAGTGAAAAACTGTTTTTT. Protein product: CASSKEDGSEKLFF.

This chain connects TRBV7-9 to TRBJ1-1, with TRBD1 as a possible D gene (6 bases). The CDR3 covers 15 residues. V was pared by 4 bases and J by 5 bases, with 17 bases between. The germline V gene has CDR1 SEHNR and CDR2 FQNEAQ (reference sequence). CDR3 sequence (DNA): TGTGCCAGCAGCTCCGGGGGGGCGCTGGAAACTGAAGCTTTCTTT. Residues: CASSSGGALETEAFF. The full variable domain, rest sourced from reference TRBV7-9 and TRBJ1-1, is DTGVSQNPRHKITKRGQNVTFRCDPISEHNRLYWYRQTLGQGPEFLTYFQNEAQLEKSRLLSDRFSAERPKGSFSTLEIQRTEQGDSAMYLCASSSGGALETEAFFGQGTRLTVV.

This rearrangement joins TRBV7-2 to TRBJ2-1; 9 positions match TRBD2. Germline V gene lookup returns CDR1 SGHTA and CDR2 FQGNSA. After removal of 4 bases from V and 5 bases from J, the junction contained 9 bases not matched to a gene. The CDR3 spans 16 residues. In nucleotides, the CDR3 is TGTGCCAGCAGCTCCCTCGGAGCGGGAGGAAACAATGAGCAGTTCTTC. Amino acid sequence: CASSSLGAGGNNEQFF.

The chain combines TRBV11-3 with TRBJ2-1, with TRBD1 as a possible D gene (6 bases). Germline assignment: CDR1 SGHNT and CDR2 YENEEA. V was pared by 2 bases and J by 4 bases, with 9 bases between. This CDR3 spans 14 amino acids. CDR3 region: CASSLQGQYNEQFF. CDR3 in DNA: TGTGCCAGCAGCTTACAGGGGCAGTACAATGAGCAGTTCTTC.

The chain is built from TRBV29-1 and TRBJ2-5; D might be TRBD1 or TRBD2, each matching 5 bases. Trimming cost V 6 bases and J 5 bases, with 16 bases left between them. The germline V gene has CDR1 SQVTM and CDR2 ANQGSEA. The length of the CDR3 is 13 residues. The CDR3 nucleotides read TGCAGCGTGGAGAGGGGCGAAATCGAGACCCAGTACTTC. This gives the protein CSVERGEIETQYF.

The chain uses TRBV7-8 and TRBJ2-1; D gene unclear. Between the trimmed V and J ends, which lost 5 bases and 4 bases, there was a span of 24 bases. Germline CDR1 is SGHVS and CDR2 is FQNEAQ. The CDR3 has 18 amino acids. CDR3 loop: CASSLKPNLVGYYNEQFF. Written as DNA, the CDR3 is TGTGCCAGCAGCCTTAAGCCGAACCTAGTCGGGTATTACAATGAGCAGTTCTTC.

This clone was seen more than once but under ten times. The rearrangement links TRBV5-1 to TRBJ2-5; D unclear. The V gene's germline CDR1 is SGHRS and CDR2 YFSETQ. The length of the CDR3 is 12 residues. The germline V and J ends were trimmed by 4 bases and 3 bases, with 7 bases remaining between them. CDR3 nucleotides: TGCGCCAGCAGCGGCGAAAAAGAGACCCAGTACTTC. Amino acids: CASSGEKETQYF.

Only a few counts were recorded for this clone. This chain links TRBV15 with TRBJ1-5; tentatively, D is TRBD1 (6 bases). CDR1 LNHNV and CDR2 YYDKDF come from the germline V gene (reference sequence). This CDR3 region has 13 residues. V lost 5 bases, J lost 4 bases, and 9 bases lay in between. The CDR3 sequence is CATSDRSNQPQHF. For the CDR3, the DNA is TGTGCCACCAGCGACAGGAGTAATCAGCCCCAGCATTTT. Supplemented by reference TRBV15 and TRBJ1-5, the full variable domain reads DAMVIQNPRYQVTQFGKPVTLSCSQTLNHNVMYWYQQKSSQAPKLLFHYYDKDFNNEADTPDNFQSRRPNTSFCFLDIRSPGLGDTAMYLCATSDRSNQPQHFGDGTRLSIL.

This chain joins TRBV28 and TRBJ1-5; TRBD1 matches at 8 bases. This CDR3 is 15 amino acids long. V was clipped by 5 bases and J by 4 bases; unmatched bases: 7. The germline gives CDR1 MDHEN, CDR2 SYDVKM. The CDR3 DNA sequence: TGTGCCAGCAGTCCCCGGACAGGGTTGAATCAGCCCCAGCATTTT. Translation gives CASSPRTGLNQPQHF.

Only a few counts were recorded for this clone. In DNA, the CDR3 is TGTGCCAGCAGCTTAGGAGGAGGGGGCGGCGAGCAGTACTTC. Translating it yields CASSLGGGGGEQYF. The chain combines TRBV7-2 with TRBJ2-7; D might be TRBD1 (7 bases). V was shortened by 1 base and J by 6 bases, with 13 bases between the two germline ends. CDR1 is SGHTA, CDR2 FQGNSA, per germline. This CDR3 is 14 amino acids long.

The J gene is TRBJ2-1, the V gene TRBV18, with a possible D match to TRBD2 (5 bases). Per germline, CDR1 KGHSH and CDR2 LQKENI. CDR3 length: 15 amino acids. Trimming left V 6 bases short and J 3 bases short, with 15 bases between. CDR3 sequence (DNA): TGTGCCAGCTCGTCATCGAGCGGAGACTACAATGAGCAGTTCTTC. Its protein is CASSSSSGDYNEQFF.

This clone has only a few counts. The chain is built from TRBV9 and TRBJ2-5; the D gene could be TRBD1 or TRBD2 (5 bases each). The CDR3 length is 14 residues. Germline assignment: CDR1 SGDLS and CDR2 YYNGEE. The V end was cut by 0 bases, the J end by 5 bases, with 11 bases between. CDR3: CASSVDRDLETQYF. The CDR3 DNA follows: TGTGCCAGCAGCGTAGATAGGGACCTTGAGACCCAGTACTTC.

This clone turned up a few times. The chain employs TRBV7-3 and TRBJ1-6, with a weak D call TRBD1 (6 bases). Between the trimmed V and J ends, which lost 3 bases and 8 bases, there was a span of 8 bases. Per germline, CDR1 SGHTA and CDR2 FQGTGA. The CDR3 is made up of 13 amino acids. Here the CDR3 DNA reads TGTGCCAGCAGCTTCCGACAGGATTCACCCCTCCACTTT. This gives the protein CASSFRQDSPLHF.

This clone occurred a few times. This CDR3 is CASSEVQGYEQYV. DNA for the CDR3: TGTGCCAGCAGTGAGGTCCAGGGGTACGAGCAGTACGTC. This rearrangement joins TRBV6-1 to TRBJ2-7; possible D gene TRBD1, 6 bases. V was pared by 3 bases and J by 4 bases, with 10 bases between. Germline V lookup: CDR1 MNHNS, CDR2 SASEGT. CDR3 length equals 13 residues.

The rearrangement uses TRBV29-1 and TRBJ1-2; no clear D gene. The CDR3 consists of 12 residues. Germline lookup yields CDR1 SQVTM and CDR2 ANQGSEA. V was pared by 6 bases and J by 4 bases, with 12 bases between. Here the CDR3 reads CSVRSGTYGYTF. The DNA for the CDR3 is TGCAGCGTGCGGTCAGGAACCTATGGCTACACCTTC.

J is TRBJ2-1 and V is TRBV4-2, with 9 bases that match TRBD2. V lost 4 bases and J lost 5; bases outside the gene matches: 6. CDR3 length equals 15 residues. Germline CDR1 and CDR2: LGHNA and YNFKEQ. In DNA, the CDR3 is TGTGCCAGCAGCCTGACTAGCGGTCCCAACAATGAGCAGTTCTTC. Protein sequence: CASSLTSGPNNEQFF.

This clone has more than one count but fewer than ten. This chain connects TRBV14 to TRBJ2-1; no clear D gene. Germline V lookup: CDR1 SGHDN, CDR2 FVKESK. Trimming took off 4 bases at V and 2 bases at J, with 9 bases between the two ends. The CDR3 extends over 14 amino acids. In DNA form, the CDR3 reads TGTGCCAGCAGCCCGACCGCCACCTACAATGAGCAGTTCTTC. It encodes CASSPTATYNEQFF.

This clone has more than one count but fewer than ten. The chain recombines TRBV9 with TRBJ2-5; no firm D call. CDR3 length: 16 residues. V gave up 0 bases and J gave up 1 base, with 13 bases separating them. CDR1 SGDLS and CDR2 YYNGEE come from the germline V gene. CDR3 protein: CASSVGAGTSQETQYF. DNA of the CDR3: TGTGCCAGCAGCGTAGGGGCAGGCACTTCCCAAGAGACCCAGTACTTC.

Comment on this clone: Other DNA sequences from this sample encode an identical CDR3 as well. V is TRBV15 and J is TRBJ2-3, with 9 bases matching TRBD1. Per germline, CDR1 LNHNV and CDR2 YYDKDF (reference sequence). J lost 3 bases, V lost 3 bases, and 4 bases had no gene match. The CDR3 is made up of 15 amino acids. The CDR3 loop is CATSRRQGGTDTQYF. In DNA form, the CDR3 reads TGTGCCACCAGCAGGAGACAGGGGGGGACAGATACGCAGTATTTT.

Of note for this clone: A read error may account for a junction end that differs from germline. The chain couples TRBV7-7 to TRBJ2-5, with D tentatively TRBD1 (5 bases). The V gene's germline CDR1 is SSHAT and CDR2 FNYEAQ (reference sequence). The length of the CDR3 is 16 residues. This CDR3 reads CASSLAPTGGQETQYF. For the CDR3, the DNA is TGTGCTAGCAGCTTAGCTCCTACAGGTGGGCAAGAGACCCAGTACTTC.